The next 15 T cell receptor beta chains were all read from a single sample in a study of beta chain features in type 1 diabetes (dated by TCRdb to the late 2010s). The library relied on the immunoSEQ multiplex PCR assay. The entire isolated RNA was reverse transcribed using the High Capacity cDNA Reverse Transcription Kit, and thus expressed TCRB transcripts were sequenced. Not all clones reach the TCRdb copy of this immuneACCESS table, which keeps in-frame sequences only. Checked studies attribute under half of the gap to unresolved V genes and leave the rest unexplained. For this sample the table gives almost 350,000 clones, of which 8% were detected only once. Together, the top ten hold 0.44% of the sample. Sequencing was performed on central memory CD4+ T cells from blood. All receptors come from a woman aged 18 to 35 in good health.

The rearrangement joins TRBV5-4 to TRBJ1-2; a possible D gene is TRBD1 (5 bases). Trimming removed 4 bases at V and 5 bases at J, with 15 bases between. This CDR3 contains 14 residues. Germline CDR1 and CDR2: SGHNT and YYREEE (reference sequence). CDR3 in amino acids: CASSPDGGGYGYTF. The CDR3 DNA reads TGTGCCAGCAGCCCGGACGGGGGTGGGTATGGCTACACCTTC.

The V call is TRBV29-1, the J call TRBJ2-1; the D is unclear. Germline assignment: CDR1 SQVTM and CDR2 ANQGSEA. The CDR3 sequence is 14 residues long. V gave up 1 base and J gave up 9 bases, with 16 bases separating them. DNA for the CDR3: TGCAGCGTTGAAGGGTGGTCTATCCGACCTGAGCAGTTCTTC. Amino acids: CSVEGWSIRPEQFF.

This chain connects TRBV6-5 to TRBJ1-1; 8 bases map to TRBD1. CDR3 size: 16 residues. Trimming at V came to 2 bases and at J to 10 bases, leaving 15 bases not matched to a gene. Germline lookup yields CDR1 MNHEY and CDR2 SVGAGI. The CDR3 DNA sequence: TGTGCCAGCAGTTACGGGTCGCTTAGGCAGGGGGCATCAGCTTTCTTT. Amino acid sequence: CASSYGSLRQGASAFF.

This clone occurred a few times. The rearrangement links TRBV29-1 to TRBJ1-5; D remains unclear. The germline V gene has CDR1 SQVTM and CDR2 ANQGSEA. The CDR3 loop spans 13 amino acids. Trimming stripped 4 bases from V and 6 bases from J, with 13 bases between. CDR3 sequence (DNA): TGCAGCGTTGGTGGCCGAGGGAGTCAGCCCCAGCATTTT. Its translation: CSVGGRGSQPQHF.

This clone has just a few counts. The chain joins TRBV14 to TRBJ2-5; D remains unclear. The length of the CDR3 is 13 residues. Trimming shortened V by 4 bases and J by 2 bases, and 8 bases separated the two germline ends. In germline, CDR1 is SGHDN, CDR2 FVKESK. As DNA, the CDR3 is TGTGCCAGCAGCCGACAAAAACAAGAGACCCAGTACTTC. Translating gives CASSRQKQETQYF.

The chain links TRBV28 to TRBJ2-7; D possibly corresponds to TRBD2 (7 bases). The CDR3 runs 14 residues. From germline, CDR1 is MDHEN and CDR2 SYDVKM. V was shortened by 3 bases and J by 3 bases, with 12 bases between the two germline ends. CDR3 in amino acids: CASSLGGGLYEQYF. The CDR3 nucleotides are TGTGCCAGCAGTTTGGGAGGGGGTCTCTACGAGCAGTACTTC.

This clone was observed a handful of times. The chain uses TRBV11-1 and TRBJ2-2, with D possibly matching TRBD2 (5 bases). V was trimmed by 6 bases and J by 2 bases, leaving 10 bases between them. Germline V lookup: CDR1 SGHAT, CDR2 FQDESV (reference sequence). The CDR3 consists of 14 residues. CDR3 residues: CASRSGSNTGELFF. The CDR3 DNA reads TGTGCCAGCAGGAGCGGTTCTAACACCGGGGAGCTGTTTTTT.

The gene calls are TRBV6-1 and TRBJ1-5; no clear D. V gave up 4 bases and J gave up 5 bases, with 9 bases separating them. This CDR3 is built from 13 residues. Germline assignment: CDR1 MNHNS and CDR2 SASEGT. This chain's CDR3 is CASSGEVYQPQHF. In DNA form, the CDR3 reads TGTGCCAGCAGTGGTGAAGTTTATCAGCCCCAGCATTTT.

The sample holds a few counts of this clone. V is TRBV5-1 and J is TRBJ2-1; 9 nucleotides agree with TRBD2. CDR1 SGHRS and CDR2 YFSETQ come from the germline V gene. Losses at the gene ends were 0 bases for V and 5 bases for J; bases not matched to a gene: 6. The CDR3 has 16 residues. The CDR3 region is CASSLGQTSGDNEQFF. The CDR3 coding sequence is TGCGCCAGCAGCTTGGGACAGACTAGCGGAGACAATGAGCAGTTCTTC.

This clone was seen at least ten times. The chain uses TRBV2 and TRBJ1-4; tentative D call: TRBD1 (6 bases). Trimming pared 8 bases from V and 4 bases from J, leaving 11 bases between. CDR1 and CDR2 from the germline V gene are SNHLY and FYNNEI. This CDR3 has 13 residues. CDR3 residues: CASHRESNEKLFF. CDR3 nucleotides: TGTGCCAGCCACAGGGAGAGTAATGAAAAACTGTTTTTT.

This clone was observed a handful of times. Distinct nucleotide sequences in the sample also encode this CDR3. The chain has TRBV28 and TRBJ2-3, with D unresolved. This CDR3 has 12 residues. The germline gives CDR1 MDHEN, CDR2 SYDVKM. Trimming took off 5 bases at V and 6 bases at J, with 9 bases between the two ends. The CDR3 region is CASSPRPDTQYF. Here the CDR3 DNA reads TGTGCCAGCAGTCCCCGACCTGATACGCAGTATTTT. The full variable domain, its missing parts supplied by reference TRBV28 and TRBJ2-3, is DVKVTQSSRYLVKRTGEKVFLECVQDMDHENMFWYRQDPGLGLRLIYFSYDVKMKEKGDIPEGYSVSREKKERFSLILESASTNQTSMYLCASSPRPDTQYFGPGTRLTVL.

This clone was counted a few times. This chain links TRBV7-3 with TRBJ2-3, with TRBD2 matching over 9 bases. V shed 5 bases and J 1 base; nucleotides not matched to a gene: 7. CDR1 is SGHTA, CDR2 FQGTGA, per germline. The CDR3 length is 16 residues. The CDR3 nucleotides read TGTGCCAGCAGCCCCTTCTCTAGCGGGGGCACAGATACGCAGTATTTT. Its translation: CASSPFSSGGTDTQYF.

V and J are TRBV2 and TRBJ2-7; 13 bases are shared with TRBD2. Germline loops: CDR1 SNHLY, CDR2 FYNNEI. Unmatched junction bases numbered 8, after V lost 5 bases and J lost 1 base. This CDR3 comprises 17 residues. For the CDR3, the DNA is TGTGCCAGCAGTACTCGGACTAGCGGGAGTGCGTCCTACGAGCAGTACTTC. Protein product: CASSTRTSGSASYEQYF.

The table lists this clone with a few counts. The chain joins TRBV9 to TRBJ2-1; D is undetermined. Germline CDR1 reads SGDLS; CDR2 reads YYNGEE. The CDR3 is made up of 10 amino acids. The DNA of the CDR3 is TGTGCTGTGTGGGCCAATGAGCAGTTCTTC. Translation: CAVWANEQFF.

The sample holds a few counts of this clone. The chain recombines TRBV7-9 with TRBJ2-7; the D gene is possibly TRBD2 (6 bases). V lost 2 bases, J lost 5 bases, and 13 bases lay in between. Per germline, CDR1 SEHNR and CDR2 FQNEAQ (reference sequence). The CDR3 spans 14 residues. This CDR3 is CASSLSSREDEQYF. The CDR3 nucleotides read TGTGCCAGCAGCTTATCTTCCAGGGAGGACGAGCAGTACTTC.